This T cell receptor (beta chain) was sequenced in a study of T cells after yellow fever vaccination. The overall study: SMART-Seq v4 Ultra Low Input prepared libraries from low-cell fractions.

Study-wide results and limits: Of the clonotypes, a small share occurred in both CD4 and CD8 compartments. The booster response re-showed most primary clones: over 95% CD4, approximately 90% CD8.

TCRdb analysed the 5' RACE reads with MiXCR anew, one entry per CDR3 protein. The table lists 300,000 to 350,000 distinct CDR3 sequences, around 4.5% of them singletons. A word on this clonotype: The antigen is unknown.

This sequence was found in a man younger than 35 who received the YFV17D yellow fever vaccine. Material: PBMCs, obtained 15 days after the yellow fever booster vaccination.

This CDR3 reads CATSRALNTGELFF. The CDR3, as DNA: TGTGCCACCAGCAGAGCCCTAAACACCGGGGAGCTGTTTTTT. J is TRBJ2-2 and V is TRBV15, with unresolved D. Germline-derived CDR1 and CDR2 are LNHNV and YYDKDF (reference sequence). The CDR3 length is 14 residues. V shed 1 base and J shed 2 bases, with 5 bases lying between them.